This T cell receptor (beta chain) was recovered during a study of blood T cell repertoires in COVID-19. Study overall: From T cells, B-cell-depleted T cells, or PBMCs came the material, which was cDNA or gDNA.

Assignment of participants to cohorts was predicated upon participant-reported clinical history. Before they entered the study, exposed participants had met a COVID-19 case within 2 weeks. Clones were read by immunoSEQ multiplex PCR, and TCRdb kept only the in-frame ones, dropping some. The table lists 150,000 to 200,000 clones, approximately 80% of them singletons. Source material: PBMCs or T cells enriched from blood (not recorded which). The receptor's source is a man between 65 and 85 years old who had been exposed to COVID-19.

CDR3 sequence reads: CASSLVAGAREKLFF. The DNA of the CDR3 is TGTGCCAGCAGCTTGGTTGCAGGGGCGAGGGAAAAACTGTTTTTT. The V and J genes are TRBV5-8 and TRBJ1-4; perhaps TRBD1 as D (6 bases). This CDR3 contains 15 residues. The V and J ends lost 0 bases and 8 bases respectively, with 14 bases between them. Germline-derived CDR1 and CDR2 are SGHTS and YDEGEE.